This T cell receptor beta chain was obtained from a study of beta chain features in type 1 diabetes. This clone was recorded a few times. Germline CDR1 KGHSH, CDR2 LQKENI. The junction had 2 bases not matched to a gene; V was cut back by 3 bases and J by 5 bases. This CDR3 spans 13 amino acids. TCRB transcripts that were expressed got sequenced, as all of the isolated RNA had been reverse transcribed. This table comes from immunoSEQ multiplex PCR, and its TCRdb copy is limited to in-frame clones, with some not included. The sample yields 970,000 or so clones, under 20% seen once. The chain couples TRBV18 to TRBJ1-1; 8 bases are shared with TRBD1. Material for sequencing was naive CD4+ T cells from blood. The sequence was collected from a woman aged 18-29 years in good health. The CDR3 DNA is TGTGCCAGCTCACCGGACAGGGAGACTGAAGCTTTCTTT. Translating gives CASSPDRETEAFF.